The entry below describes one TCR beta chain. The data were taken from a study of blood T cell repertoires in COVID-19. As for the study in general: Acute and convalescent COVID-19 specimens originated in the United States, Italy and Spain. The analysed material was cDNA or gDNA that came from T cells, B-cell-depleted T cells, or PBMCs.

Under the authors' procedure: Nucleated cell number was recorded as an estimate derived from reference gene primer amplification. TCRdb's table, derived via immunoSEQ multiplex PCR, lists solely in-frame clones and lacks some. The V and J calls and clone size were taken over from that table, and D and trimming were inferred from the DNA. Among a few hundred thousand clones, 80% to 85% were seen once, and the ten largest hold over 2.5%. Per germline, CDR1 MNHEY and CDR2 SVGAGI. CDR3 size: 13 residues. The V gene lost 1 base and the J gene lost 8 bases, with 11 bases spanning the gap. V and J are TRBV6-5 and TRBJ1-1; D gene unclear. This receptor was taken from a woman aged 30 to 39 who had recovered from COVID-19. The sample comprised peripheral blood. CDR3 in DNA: TGTGCCAGCAGTTACTACCGGGGAGGCGAAGCTTTCTTT. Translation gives CASSYYRGGEAFF.